The present T cell receptor beta chain was sequenced within a study of graft-versus-host responses after intestinal transplantation. Across the whole study: Isolated intestinal, liver-intestinal, or multivisceral transplants were what recipients had. Notes on the study in general: Recipient marrow showed GvH clones, some seen first in ileum or blood.

This CDR3 region has 14 residues. Between the trimmed V and J ends, which lost 7 bases and 4 bases, there was a span of 14 bases. Germline loops: CDR1 MNHNS, CDR2 SASEGT. Comments on this clone: Its antigen is currently unknown.

Intraepithelial lymphocytes and lamina propria lymphocytes were released through processing of graft tissue. Repertoires were generated with immunoSEQ multiplex PCR, while TCRdb's copy carries only in-frame clones and drops some. The sample shows roughly 15,000 clones, 80% of them seen only once. V usage is TRBV6-1 and J usage is TRBJ1-5; tentatively, D is TRBD1 (5 bases). The sample here was ileum tissue, taken approximately 110 days after intestinal transplant. The TCR sequence derives from a human patient who received an intestinal transplant, so some T cells may come from the graft donor. The DNA of the CDR3 is TGTGCCAGCATCCTTGTCTGGGGGAATCAGCCCCAGCATTTT. Its protein is CASILVWGNQPQHF.